The clone carrying this TCR beta chain came up once. There were between 1 and 8 samples from each patient, taken pretreatment and on-treatment. The CDR3 is 16 amino acids. V lost 4 bases and J lost 6; bases outside the gene matches: 12. Germline V lookup: CDR1 SEHNR, CDR2 FQNEAQ (reference sequence). This entry is derived from a study of PD-L1 blockade in urothelial cancer. Study at large: Male sex and bladder-origin urothelial cancer characterized about 90% of the roughly 30 patients. At 3 weeks (second dose) and 6 weeks after starting treatment, blood was analyzed.

Generated by immunoSEQ multiplex PCR, the TCRdb table keeps only in-frame clones and is missing some. Among 20,000 to 30,000 clones, around 88% were seen once, and the ten largest hold approximately 31%. This chain connects TRBV7-9 to TRBJ2-7, with TRBD1 matching over 10 bases. This TCR was recovered from a man in his fifties or sixties with urothelial cancer. Sequencing used PBMCs, obtained around atezolizumab (anti-PD-L1) treatment. CDR3 in amino acids: CASSSTDRGRLGEQYF. The CDR3, as DNA: TGTGCCAGCAGCTCGACTGACAGGGGGCGGTTAGGCGAGCAGTACTTC. The variable domain in full, completed from reference TRBV7-9 and TRBJ2-7, reads DTGVSQNPRHKITKRGQNVTFRCDPISEHNRLYWYRQTLGQGPEFLTYFQNEAQLEKSRLLSDRFSAERPKGSFSTLEIQRTEQGDSAMYLCASSSTDRGRLGEQYFGPGTRLTVT.